Described below is a single T cell receptor (beta chain) sequence and its context. Measured with immunoSEQ multiplex PCR; TCRdb has only the in-frame clones, and not every one. Found here are some 180,000 clones, more than 80% of them singletons; the top ten hold approximately 7.1%. The data originate from a study of blood T cell repertoires in COVID-19. Study summary: Material from acute and convalescent COVID-19 was sourced from the United States, Italy and Spain. Sources were T cells, B-cell-depleted T cells, or PBMCs; the material itself was cDNA or gDNA.

The CDR3 extends over 15 amino acids. Trimming took 5 bases from V and 8 from J, leaving 18 bases between them. Per the germline V gene, CDR1 is PRHDT and CDR2 is FYEKMQ (reference sequence). The chain recombines TRBV13 with TRBJ1-4; TRBD1 is a possible D gene (5 bases). Source material: peripheral blood. The TCR was taken from a human donor in a cohort sampled during active COVID-19. The CDR3 spells CASSRRGDSREKLFF. Written as DNA, the CDR3 is TGTGCCAGCAGCCGCCGTGGCGACAGCAGGGAAAAACTGTTTTTT.